What follows are 11 T cell receptor beta chains derived from one specimen sequenced in a study of T cell responses to AZD1222 COVID-19 vaccine. Clones were read by immunoSEQ multiplex PCR, and TCRdb kept only the in-frame ones, dropping some. The table has over 130,000 clones, approximately 89% seen once. The sample was peripheral blood, taken on day 0 of AZD1222 vaccination. The source of these receptors is an adult in good health.

The chain recombines TRBV7-8 with TRBJ1-1; TRBD1 might be the D (5 bases). Germline values: CDR1 SGHVS, CDR2 FQNEAQ. Trimming took 5 bases from V and 10 from J, leaving 23 bases between them. The CDR3 is 15 amino acids. CDR3 in DNA: TGTGCCAGCAGCCCCCAAGACAGAATCCGGCACCGAGCTTTCTTT. Amino acids: CASSPQDRIRHRAFF.

With respect to this clone: The sample holds other DNA sequences that translate to the same CDR3. The chain joins TRBV5-1 to TRBJ2-3; D remains unclear. Germline CDR1 and CDR2: SGHRS and YFSETQ. This CDR3 contains 12 residues. V gave up 2 bases and J gave up 5 bases, with 6 bases separating them. The chain's CDR3 is CASSLGGDTQYF. CDR3 DNA: TGCGCCAGCAGCTTAGGCGGAGATACGCAGTATTTT.

V usage is TRBV7-8 and J usage is TRBJ2-2; 8 bases are shared with TRBD2. V lost 6 bases and J lost 7; bases outside the gene matches: 10. Germline CDR1 is SGHVS and CDR2 is FQNEAQ. This CDR3 comprises 15 residues. The CDR3 DNA follows: TGTGCCAGCAGAACTAGCGGACTGGGGGTCGGGGAGCTGTTTTTT. Amino acid sequence: CASRTSGLGVGELFF.

The chain joins TRBV7-2 to TRBJ2-7; maybe TRBD2 (5 bases). Germline values: CDR1 SGHTA, CDR2 FQGNSA. V lost 3 bases to trimming and J lost 0 bases, with 12 bases between them. The CDR3 is made up of 15 amino acids. The CDR3 loop is CASSFTPGSSYEQYF. The CDR3 region has the DNA TGTGCCAGCAGCTTCACCCCGGGGAGCTCCTACGAGCAGTACTTC.

The CDR3 reads CASSLFDREGYEQYF. DNA for the CDR3: TGTGCCAGCAGCTTGTTCGACAGGGAGGGATACGAGCAGTACTTC. V is TRBV5-6 and J is TRBJ2-7, with D perhaps assigned TRBD1 or TRBD2 (7 bases each). CDR3 length equals 15 residues. Deletions cut 1 base from V and 4 bases from J, with 15 bases between. CDR1 is SGHDT, CDR2 YYEEEE, per germline. Full variable domain (outside the CDR3, taken from reference TRBV5-6 and TRBJ2-7): DAGVTQSPTHLIKTRGQQVTLRCSPKSGHDTVSWYQQALGQGPQFIFQYYEEEERQRGNFPDRFSGHQFPNYSSELNVNALLLGDSALYLCASSLFDREGYEQYFGPGTRLTVT.

The V and J genes are TRBV4-1 and TRBJ1-6; TRBD1 agrees at 7 bases. This CDR3 has 16 amino acids. Germline CDR1 reads MGHRA; CDR2 reads YSYEKL. After removal of 5 bases from V and 7 bases from J, the junction contained 11 bases not matched to a gene. The CDR3 DNA reads TGCGCCAGCAGCTTTAGCGGAGGGACAGCGAATTCACCCCTCCACTTT. It encodes CASSFSGGTANSPLHF.

This chain joins TRBV2 and TRBJ1-5; possible D gene TRBD1, 5 bases. Germline V lookup: CDR1 SNHLY, CDR2 FYNNEI. The CDR3 extends over 14 amino acids. With 4 bases removed from V and 3 bases from J, the gap between germline ends came to 10 bases. This CDR3 is CASSGQGYNQPQHF. The CDR3 coding sequence is TGTGCCAGCAGTGGTCAGGGTTACAATCAGCCCCAGCATTTT.

The CDR3 nucleotides read TGTGCCAGCAGCCCGGGCGGGACAGCTAACTATGGCTACACCTTC. This codes for CASSPGGTANYGYTF. The chain carries TRBV14 and TRBJ1-2; the match to TRBD1 covers 7 bases. CDR1 is SGHDN and CDR2 is FVKESK in the germline V gene. Losses at the gene ends were 4 bases for V and 0 bases for J; bases not matched to a gene: 5. The CDR3 has 15 residues.

This rearrangement joins TRBV30 to TRBJ2-5, with TRBD1 identical over 9 bases. The CDR3 extends over 12 amino acids. Per germline, CDR1 GTSNPN and CDR2 SVGIG (reference sequence). Trimming at V came to 1 base and at J to 10 bases, leaving 4 bases not matched to a gene. CDR3 amino acids: CAWSAGTGFQYF. The CDR3 DNA reads TGTGCCTGGAGTGCCGGGACAGGGTTCCAGTACTTC.

This chain's CDR3 is CASSLAPGRVNTEAFF. CDR3 DNA: TGCGCCAGCAGCTTAGCTCCGGGACGTGTGAACACTGAAGCTTTCTTT. The rearrangement links TRBV5-1 to TRBJ1-1; TRBD1 is a possible D gene (5 bases). V lost 2 bases to trimming and J lost 0 bases, with 14 bases between them. This CDR3 is built from 16 residues. Germline lookup yields CDR1 SGHRS and CDR2 YFSETQ. Variable domain in full (rest from reference TRBV5-1 and TRBJ1-1): KAGVTQTPRYLIKTRGQQVTLSCSPISGHRSVSWYQQTPGQGLQFLFEYFSETQRNKGNFPGRFSGRQFSNSRSEMNVSTLELGDSALYLCASSLAPGRVNTEAFFGQGTRLTVV.

CDR3 coding DNA: TGTGCCAGCAGCTTGTACAGGGGTTACGAGCAGTACTTC. Protein product: CASSLYRGYEQYF. The V call is TRBV7-3, the J call TRBJ2-7, with 7 bases aligning to TRBD1. This CDR3 has 13 residues. Germline V gene sequence: CDR1 SGHTA, CDR2 FQGTGA. V lost 3 bases and J lost 4; bases outside the gene matches: 3.